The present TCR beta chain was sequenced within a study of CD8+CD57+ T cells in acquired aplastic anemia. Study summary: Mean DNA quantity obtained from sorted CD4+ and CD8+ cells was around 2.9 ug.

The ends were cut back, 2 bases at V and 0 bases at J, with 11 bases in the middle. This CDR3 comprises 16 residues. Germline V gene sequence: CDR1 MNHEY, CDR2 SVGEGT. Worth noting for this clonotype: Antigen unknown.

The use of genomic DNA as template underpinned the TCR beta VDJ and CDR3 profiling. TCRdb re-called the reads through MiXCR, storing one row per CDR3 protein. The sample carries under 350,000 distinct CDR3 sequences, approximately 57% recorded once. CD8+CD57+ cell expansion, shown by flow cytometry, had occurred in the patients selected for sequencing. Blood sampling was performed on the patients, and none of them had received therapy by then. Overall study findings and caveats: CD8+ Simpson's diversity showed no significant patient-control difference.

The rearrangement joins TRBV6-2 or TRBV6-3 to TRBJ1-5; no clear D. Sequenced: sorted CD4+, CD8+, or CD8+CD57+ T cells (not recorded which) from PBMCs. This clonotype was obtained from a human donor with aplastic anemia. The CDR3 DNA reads TGTGCCAGCAGTTACGTGGGATTATATAGCAATCAGCCCCAGCATTTT. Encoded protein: CASSYVGLYSNQPQHF.